These T cell receptor beta chains were read from a single sample in a study of blood T cell repertoires in COVID-19. Using immunoSEQ multiplex PCR, the repertoire was profiled, and TCRdb retains in-frame clones only, with some absent. The data show about 360,000 clones, 70% to 90% seen once. Input material: peripheral blood. These receptors originate from a human donor in a cohort sampled during active COVID-19. Each CDR3 is given with its conserved first and last residue. A D gene is named only where the DNA matches it firmly. Clone size appears in some rows only: once, few, many, or a class for an expanded clone.

abundance,j_gene,d_gene,v_gene,CDR3nt,CDR3aa
.,TRBJ1-5,.,TRBV6-2/TRBV6-3,TGTGCCAGCAGTTATGATCGCGGGGGGTATCAGCCCCAGCATTTT,CASSYDRGGYQPQHF
.,TRBJ1-2,.,TRBV3-1/TRBV3-2,TGTGCCAGCAGCCAAGGGCCGGGAAGCTACACCTTC,CASSQGPGSYTF
.,TRBJ2-7,TRBD2,TRBV6-1,TGTGCCAGCAGTGAAGCTGGACTAGCGGGATCCCACGAGCAGTACTTC,CASSEAGLAGSHEQYF
.,TRBJ2-2,.,TRBV19,TGTGCCAGTAGTACCGCCGGGGAGCTGTTTTTT,CASSTAGELFF
.,TRBJ1-5,TRBD1,TRBV28,TGTGCCAGCAGTTTATATGCAGGGGGTGACAATCAGCCCCAGCATTTT,CASSLYAGGDNQPQHF
.,TRBJ1-4,TRBD1,TRBV19,TGTGCCAGTAGAGGGGGACAGGGGTTAGGTGAAAAACTGTTTTTT,CASRGGQGLGEKLFF
.,TRBJ1-1,.,TRBV5-1,TGCGCCAGCAGCCGGGGGGTAGGACTGAACACTGAAGCTTTCTTT,CASSRGVGLNTEAFF
.,TRBJ1-3,.,TRBV30,TGTGCCTGGAGCATCGACAGGAACTCTGGAAACACCATATATTTT,CAWSIDRNSGNTIYF
.,TRBJ2-5,.,TRBV11-2,TGTGCCAGCGGACGGGAGAGACAAGAGACCCAGTACTTC,CASGRERQETQYF
.,TRBJ2-5,.,TRBV5-1,TGCGCCAGCAGCACTGTGACAGGCCAAGAGACCCAGTACTTC,CASSTVTGQETQYF
.,TRBJ2-2,TRBD2,TRBV30,TGTGCCTGGAGTGTGTGGCGGGGGGATTTTCTTCCGAACACCGGGGAGCTGTTTTTT,CAWSVWRGDFLPNTGELFF
.,TRBJ1-4,TRBD1,TRBV9,TGTGCCAGCAGCATCGCACAGGGGGCGGGTGAAAAACTGTTTTTT,CASSIAQGAGEKLFF
few,TRBJ1-2,.,TRBV5-6,TGTGCCAGCTCCCCGGGGCAGGGAGGGATCTACTATGGCTACACCTTC,CASSPGQGGIYYGYTF
.,TRBJ1-4,.,TRBV18,TGTGCCAGCTCACCACCGACGGGGGTGGGTGAAAAACTGTTTTTT,CASSPPTGVGEKLFF
.,TRBJ1-6,.,TRBV6-6,TGTGCCAGCAGTTACCGAGACGAGAGGAATTCACCCCTCCACTTT,CASSYRDERNSPLHF
.,TRBJ2-7,.,TRBV4-1,TGCGCCAGCAGCCTAGAAGCCCTCCCGACCTACGAGCAGTACTTC,CASSLEALPTYEQYF